Listed below are T cell receptor beta chains from one sample, sequenced in a study of blood T cell repertoires in COVID-19. Assay used: immunoSEQ multiplex PCR; TCRdb lists only in-frame clones, some missing. Here the sample spans roughly 260,000 clones, about nine tenths being singletons. Sequencing was done on a sample of PBMCs or T cells enriched from blood (not recorded which). These receptors were taken from a woman in her twenties or thirties with acute COVID-19. Each CDR3 is given with its conserved first and last residue. Each record gives: V gene, J gene, CDR3 protein.

>TRBV28|TRBJ2-1
CASSGLAGGYNEQFF
>TRBV2|TRBJ1-6
CASSEGQGNSPLHF
>TRBV5-4|TRBJ2-7
CASSARTGTGAGEQYF
>TRBV27|TRBJ1-2
CASSLLGQGLYNYGYTF
>TRBV20-1|TRBJ2-7
CSVSGGYEQYF
>TRBV13|TRBJ1-4
CASSLLGQTNEKLFF
>TRBV5-1|TRBJ1-3
CASSPSGSGNTIYF
>TRBV2|TRBJ1-1
CASGTGMNTEAFF
>TRBV27|TRBJ1-6
CASSLTPGSSYNSPLHF
>TRBV5-1|TRBJ2-1
CASSAGSYNEQFF
>TRBV6-2/TRBV6-3|TRBJ2-3
CASSYSREADGRDTQYF
>TRBV28|TRBJ1-2
CASSLTRGYGYTF
>TRBV3-1/TRBV3-2|TRBJ2-5
CASSHPPGQPQETQYF
>TRBV7-9|TRBJ1-4
CASSLDFRDRGEKLFF
>TRBV5-1|TRBJ1-5
CASSLGGERPQHF
>TRBV3-1/TRBV3-2|TRBJ2-5
CASSLMASGGGETQYF
>TRBV6-4|TRBJ1-1
CASSDGAGTEAFF
>TRBV2|TRBJ2-1
CASMFRQSSYNEQFF
>TRBV6-5|TRBJ1-1
CASSYSRQVDTEAFF
>TRBV6-2/TRBV6-3|TRBJ2-7
CASSYLLPGQGNGEQYF
>TRBV10-1|TRBJ2-3
CASSRDFTDTQYF
>TRBV28|TRBJ1-1
CASRRGEGTEAFF
>TRBV28|TRBJ1-3
CASSTLRGSGNTIYF